Listed here are 4 T cell receptor beta chains from one sample, sequenced in a study of T cell clonotyping in hematopoietic cell transplantation. Measured with immunoSEQ multiplex PCR; TCRdb has only the in-frame clones, and not every one. The table shows several thousand clones, with under 85% occurring only once. Time point: recipient sample about 28 days before transplant, after cytoreduction. This sample comprised peripheral blood mononuclear cells, obtained before stem cell transplant. The receptors shown here come from a man in his sixties with acute myeloid leukemia. Some clones in this sample may be carry-over from other donors' samples.

The chain has TRBV6-1 and TRBJ1-1; D uncertain. V lost 3 bases, J lost 1 base, and 6 bases lay in between. Looked up from germline, CDR1 is MNHNS and CDR2 is SASEGT. The CDR3 is made up of 13 amino acids. The CDR3 loop is CASSDTRNTEAFF. In DNA, the CDR3 is TGTGCCAGCAGTGACACAAGGAACACTGAAGCTTTCTTT.

A few counts support this clone. The V gene is TRBV5-4, the J gene TRBJ2-2; D uncertain. Germline lookup yields CDR1 SGHNT and CDR2 YYREEE (reference sequence). V gave up 4 bases and J gave up 4 bases, with 5 bases separating them. CDR3 length: 12 amino acids. CDR3 protein: CASSTSTGELFF. The CDR3 DNA reads TGTGCCAGCAGCACTTCCACCGGGGAGCTGTTTTTT.

The V call is TRBV19, the J call TRBJ2-1; 11 positions agree with TRBD2. Germline V lookup: CDR1 LNHDA, CDR2 SQIVND (reference sequence). V gave up 5 bases and J gave up 3 bases; unmatched junction bases: 6. The CDR3 runs 16 residues. CDR3 region: CASSDTLAGDYNEQFF. The CDR3 nucleotides are TGTGCCAGTAGTGATACACTAGCGGGGGACTACAATGAGCAGTTCTTC.

The chain is built from TRBV5-4 and TRBJ2-1, with D unclear. The CDR3 sequence is 13 residues long. With 4 bases removed from V and 6 bases from J, the gap between germline ends came to 11 bases. Germline-derived CDR1 and CDR2 are SGHNT and YYREEE (reference sequence). The CDR3 DNA follows: TGTGCCAGCAGCCCCGGCGCCCCCAATGAGCAGTTCTTC. Translation gives CASSPGAPNEQFF.